Sequencing of this T cell receptor beta chain was carried out in a study of blood T cell repertoires in COVID-19. Authors' methods: The assay estimated nucleated cells by amplifying reference gene primers. Measured with immunoSEQ multiplex PCR; TCRdb has only the in-frame clones, and not every one. V and J calls and clone size are as listed in that table; D and trimming were resolved from the DNA. The sample includes roughly 150,000 clones, 79% seen only once; the top ten take 8.1%. The length of the CDR3 is 14 residues. Per germline, CDR1 MDHEN and CDR2 SYDVKM. Trimming left V 2 bases short and J 1 base short, with 7 bases between.

Sequencing was performed on peripheral blood. The V gene is TRBV28, the J gene TRBJ2-3; D is unresolved. The receptor was derived from a woman aged 60-75 years with COVID-19, enrolled during active disease. CDR3 DNA sequence: TGTGCCAGCAGTTTAGGCTCCCGCACAGATACGCAGTATTTT. It is translated as CASSLGSRTDTQYF. The whole variable domain, filled in from reference TRBV28 and TRBJ2-3, reads DVKVTQSSRYLVKRTGEKVFLECVQDMDHENMFWYRQDPGLGLRLIYFSYDVKMKEKGDIPEGYSVSREKKERFSLILESASTNQTSMYLCASSLGSRTDTQYFGPGTRLTVL.